These 30 T cell receptor beta chains originate from one sample sequenced in a study of CD8 T cells in ankylosing spondylitis (dated by TCRdb to 2016 to 2017). The paper's findings and limits, for the study overall: Blood from ankylosing spondylitis patients appeared to be characterized by a TCR beta motif composed of under ten highly homologous amino acid variants.

Library creation used 5' RACE. Instrument used: Illumina HiSeq 2500. TCRdb handled the public reads itself, with Q25 trimming in fastp and clone calling in MiXCR, and kept productive beta chains. Each CDR3 protein appears once, grouped with its most common genes and DNA. The sample table shows more than 650,000 distinct CDR3 sequences, and about 11% are seen once. The ten largest clones capture 0.51% of the sample. These receptors have no identified antigens. What was sequenced was blood, either unsorted or a sorted T cell fraction (not recorded which). These TCRs come from a male donor with ankylosing spondylitis.

This clonotype was recorded at least ten times. The chain is built from TRBV27 and TRBJ2-3; D possibly corresponds to TRBD1 (6 bases). This CDR3 has 14 residues. Germline V lookup: CDR1 MNHEY, CDR2 SMNVEV (reference sequence). The V and J ends lost 3 bases and 2 bases respectively, with 9 bases between them. The CDR3 loop is CASSFGQYTDTQYF. The CDR3 nucleotides read TGTGCCAGCAGTTTTGGACAGTACACAGATACGCAGTATTTT.

This clonotype was detected only a few times. The rearrangement joins TRBV4-2 to TRBJ2-7; TRBD2 aligns across 8 bases. Germline V lookup: CDR1 LGHNA, CDR2 YNFKEQ. With V trimmed by 1 base and J by 1 base, 6 bases remained unmatched. The CDR3 runs 16 residues. CDR3 sequence (DNA): TGTGCCAGCAGCCAAGTGGCCGGGAGGGGGTCCTACGAGCAGTACTTC. Translated, it gives CASSQVAGRGSYEQYF.

This clonotype was seen a few times. In DNA form, the CDR3 reads TGTGCCAGCAGCGGGGGGTCTAGTCAAGAGACCCAGTACTTC. Translating it yields CASSGGSSQETQYF. The J gene is TRBJ2-5, the V gene TRBV7-2; perhaps TRBD2 as D (6 bases). Germline lookup yields CDR1 SGHTA and CDR2 FQGNSA. The CDR3 sequence is 14 residues long. V lost 5 bases, J lost 2 bases, and 12 bases lay in between. The complete variable domain, with remaining parts taken from reference TRBV7-2 and TRBJ2-5, reads GAGVSQSPSNKVTEKGKDVELRCDPISGHTALYWYRQSLGQGLEFLIYFQGNSAPDKSGLPSDRFSAERTGGSVSTLTIQRTQQEDSAVYLCASSGGSSQETQYFGPGTRLLVL.

This clonotype appeared a few times. The rearrangement uses TRBV20-1 and TRBJ2-1; no clear D. This CDR3 comprises 13 residues. V lost 1 base, J lost 4 bases, and 8 bases lay in between. Germline assignment: CDR1 DFQATT and CDR2 SNEGSKA (reference sequence). The CDR3 sequence: CSARVWRYNEQFF. The CDR3 nucleotides read TGCAGTGCTAGAGTCTGGCGGTACAATGAGCAGTTCTTC.

This clonotype was seen a handful of times. The chain is built from TRBV6-2 or TRBV6-3 and TRBJ2-4; 7 bases align to TRBD1. The germline V gene has CDR1 MNHEY and CDR2 SVGEGT. The trim removed 10 bases at V and 0 bases at J, leaving 6 bases unmatched. The CDR3 runs 14 residues. CDR3 in DNA: TGTGCCACTACAGGGGTTTTAGCCAAAAACATTCAGTACTTC. Protein product: CATTGVLAKNIQYF.

This chain joins TRBV29-1 and TRBJ2-3, with D possibly matching TRBD1 (6 bases). Trimming stripped 4 bases from V and 5 bases from J, with 7 bases between. The length of the CDR3 is 11 residues. CDR1 is SQVTM and CDR2 is ANQGSEA in the germline V gene. The CDR3 here is CSVGTEDTQYF. The DNA for the CDR3 is TGCAGCGTTGGGACAGAAGATACGCAGTATTTT.

The rearrangement links TRBV7-2 to TRBJ1-1; D is uncertain. Trimming took off 4 bases at V and 9 bases at J, with 6 bases between the two ends. The CDR3 spans 10 residues. Germline V gene sequence: CDR1 SGHTA, CDR2 FQGNSA. CDR3 nucleotides: TGTGCCAGCAGCTCTAACCAAGCTTTCTTT. This codes for CASSSNQAFF.

Only a few counts were recorded for this clonotype. This sequence joins TRBV20-1 and TRBJ2-7; D is perhaps TRBD1 or TRBD2 (5 bases each). The CDR3 sequence is 11 residues long. Germline lookup yields CDR1 DFQATT and CDR2 SNEGSKA (reference sequence). The CDR3 here is CTPGPTYEQYF. The CDR3 DNA is TGCACGCCGGGACCAACCTACGAGCAGTACTTC.

The V call is TRBV7-9, the J call TRBJ1-3; D is unresolved. Germline V gene sequence: CDR1 SEHNR, CDR2 FQNEAQ (reference sequence). This CDR3 has 16 amino acids. V was clipped by 5 bases and J by 0 bases, with 14 bases between them. In nucleotides, the CDR3 is TGTGCCAGCAGCCCTCCGGGCCACAACTCTGGAAACACCATATATTTT. Amino acids: CASSPPGHNSGNTIYF.

Points on this clonotype: Germline is not matched at one junction end, which may reflect a read error. The rearrangement links TRBV5-6 to TRBJ1-1; tentatively, D is TRBD1 (5 bases). The germline V gene has CDR1 SGHDT and CDR2 YYEEEE. The CDR3 runs to 13 residues. The CDR3 DNA follows: TGTGCCATCAGCTTCGGGTTCAGGGAAGGAGCTTTCTTT. Encoded protein: CAISFGFREGAFF.

The chain joins TRBV7-9 to TRBJ2-7; 9 nucleotides line up with TRBD2. Per the germline V gene, CDR1 is SEHNR and CDR2 is FQNEAQ (reference sequence). The CDR3 contains 14 residues. J gave up 7 bases and V 0 bases, and 4 bases lay outside the gene matches. The CDR3 here is CASSLAGLASEQYF. Written as DNA, the CDR3 is TGTGCCAGCAGCTTAGCCGGACTAGCGAGTGAGCAGTACTTC.

This clonotype was seen only a few times. The chain couples TRBV3-1 to TRBJ1-1; D call uncertain. V gave up 1 base and J gave up 7 bases, with 10 bases separating them. The germline V gene encodes CDR1 LGHDT and CDR2 YNNKEL (reference sequence). This CDR3 is 13 amino acids long. Written as DNA, the CDR3 is TGTGCCAGCAGCCAAGGTCCAAGGAGTGAAGCTTTCTTT. Protein: CASSQGPRSEAFF.

This clonotype was detected only a few times. The genes are TRBV20-1 and TRBJ1-2, with TRBD1 matching 9 bases. After removal of 3 bases from V and 0 bases from J, the junction contained 2 bases not matched to a gene. CDR3 length: 14 residues. Germline lookup yields CDR1 DFQATT and CDR2 SNEGSKA (reference sequence). The CDR3 nucleotides read TGCAGTGCTAGCGGACAGGGGTCTAACTATGGCTACACCTTC. Translation gives CSASGQGSNYGYTF.

This sequence joins TRBV29-1 and TRBJ2-5, with 7 bases fitting TRBD1. The CDR3 runs 14 residues. CDR1 and CDR2 from the germline V gene are SQVTM and ANQGSEA. The trim removed 3 bases at V and 7 bases at J, leaving 11 bases unmatched. CDR3 DNA sequence: TGCAGCGTTGACCGGACAGGCCCGCCGGGGACCCAGTACTTC. This sequence encodes CSVDRTGPPGTQYF.

The V call is TRBV6-9, the J call TRBJ2-7; 8 bases fit TRBD2. The CDR3 loop spans 15 amino acids. V lost 9 bases to trimming and J lost 7 bases; unmatched junction nucleotides: 17. Germline loops: CDR1 MNHGY, CDR2 SVAAGI. CDR3 protein: CARTMPRGGSKEQYF. The CDR3 DNA sequence: TGTGCCAGGACGATGCCCCGGGGGGGCTCAAAGGAGCAGTACTTC.

This clonotype was counted a few times. This sequence joins TRBV20-1 and TRBJ2-4, with D tentatively TRBD2 (8 bases). Trimming cost V 3 bases and J 8 bases, with 17 bases left between them. The germline V gene encodes CDR1 DFQATT and CDR2 SNEGSKA (reference sequence). The CDR3 extends over 14 amino acids. CDR3 region: CSASGRGRADIQYF. The CDR3 nucleotides read TGCAGTGCTAGCGGGAGGGGGCGGGCTGACATTCAGTACTTC.

The rearrangement joins TRBV27 to TRBJ2-1; D not resolved. This CDR3 is built from 14 residues. Germline-derived CDR1 and CDR2 are MNHEY and SMNVEV (reference sequence). Trimming stripped 5 bases from V and 4 bases from J, with 12 bases between. CDR3 protein: CASSLLSTYNEQFF. The CDR3 region has the DNA TGTGCCAGCAGTCTCCTCTCAACGTACAATGAGCAGTTCTTC.

This chain connects TRBV14 to TRBJ2-3, with D perhaps matching TRBD1 or TRBD2 (5 bases each). The CDR3 has 16 residues. Germline CDR1 reads SGHDN; CDR2 reads FVKESK. With 4 bases removed from V and 1 base from J, the gap between germline ends came to 15 bases. The CDR3 loop is CASSRMGPSGTDTQYF. DNA for the CDR3: TGTGCCAGCAGCCGAATGGGACCCTCTGGCACAGATACGCAGTATTTT. The full variable domain, rest sourced from reference TRBV14 and TRBJ2-3, is EAGVTQFPSHSVIEKGQTVTLRCDPISGHDNLYWYRRVMGKEIKFLLHFVKESKQDESGMPNNRFLAERTGGTYSTLKVQPAELEDSGVYFCASSRMGPSGTDTQYFGPGTRLTVL.

Only a few counts were recorded for this clonotype. The genes are TRBV28 and TRBJ2-7, with 9 bases that match TRBD2. Trimming took 4 bases from V and 3 from J; bases not matched to a gene: 13. The CDR3 contains 17 residues. Germline V gene sequence: CDR1 MDHEN, CDR2 SYDVKM. The CDR3, as DNA: TGTGCCAGCAGTTCTCTCCATTCGACTAGCGGTAACTACGAGCAGTACTTC. This sequence encodes CASSSLHSTSGNYEQYF. The entire variable domain, with the rest obtained from reference TRBV28 and TRBJ2-7, is as follows: DVKVTQSSRYLVKRTGEKVFLECVQDMDHENMFWYRQDPGLGLRLIYFSYDVKMKEKGDIPEGYSVSREKKERFSLILESASTNQTSMYLCASSSLHSTSGNYEQYFGPGTRLTVT.

This clonotype was found a few times. V is TRBV5-6 and J is TRBJ2-1, with a possible D match to TRBD1 (5 bases). This CDR3 region has 13 residues. CDR1 and CDR2 (germline): SGHDT, YYEEEE. The V end lost 6 bases, the J end lost 4 bases, and 11 bases lay between the germline ends. CDR3 bases: TGTGCCAGCAAGGGCAGGGAATACAATGAGCAGTTCTTC. Protein sequence: CASKGREYNEQFF.

This rearrangement joins TRBV5-1 to TRBJ2-5; D tentatively reads TRBD1 or TRBD2 (5 bases each). This CDR3 comprises 14 residues. Germline assignment: CDR1 SGHRS and CDR2 YFSETQ. The V end lost 3 bases, the J end lost 3 bases, and 12 bases lay between the germline ends. The CDR3 here is CASSWGFGKETQYF. The CDR3 region has the DNA TGCGCCAGCAGCTGGGGGTTCGGAAAAGAGACCCAGTACTTC.

The chain uses TRBV7-9 and TRBJ1-2, with D tentatively TRBD1 (6 bases). The CDR3 is 13 amino acids. Germline CDR1 and CDR2: SEHNR and FQNEAQ (reference sequence). With 4 bases removed from V and 7 bases from J, the gap between germline ends came to 13 bases. This CDR3 is CASSSQTGTGYTF. CDR3 nucleotides: TGTGCCAGCAGCTCTCAAACAGGGACTGGCTACACCTTC.

This clonotype appeared a few times. The chain links TRBV5-1 to TRBJ1-1; 9 bases line up with TRBD1. V lost 4 bases, J lost 4 bases, and 14 bases stayed unmatched. This CDR3 spans 17 amino acids. Per germline, CDR1 SGHRS and CDR2 YFSETQ. The CDR3 here is CASSTPGQGFEFTEAFF. The CDR3 DNA sequence: TGCGCCAGCAGCACACCGGGACAGGGTTTTGAATTCACTGAAGCTTTCTTT.

This clonotype occurred a few times. This rearrangement joins TRBV27 to TRBJ2-5; D is undetermined. Trimming stripped 2 bases from V and 2 bases from J, with 9 bases between. The CDR3 runs 14 residues. The germline V gene has CDR1 MNHEY and CDR2 SMNVEV (reference sequence). DNA for the CDR3: TGTGCCAGCAGTTTAAAGTCAGTTCAAGAGACCCAGTACTTC. Its protein product is CASSLKSVQETQYF.

This clonotype was seen only a few times. This chain connects TRBV10-3 to TRBJ2-7; D is unclear. This CDR3 is built from 13 residues. Trimming stripped 4 bases from V and 2 bases from J, with 9 bases between. Germline V lookup: CDR1 ENHRY, CDR2 SYGVKD. Written as DNA, the CDR3 is TGTGCCATCAGTGTGGAACAGACCTACGAGCAGTACTTC. Translated: CAISVEQTYEQYF.

V gene TRBV20-1 combines with J gene TRBJ2-7; D is unclear. Between the trimmed V and J ends, which lost 5 bases and 2 bases, there was a span of 13 bases. This CDR3 has 13 residues. CDR1 DFQATT and CDR2 SNEGSKA come from the germline V gene (reference sequence). The CDR3 protein is CSASEPRTYEQYF. In DNA form, the CDR3 reads TGCAGTGCTTCTGAACCGAGGACCTACGAGCAGTACTTC.

This clonotype has only a few counts. The V call is TRBV10-3, the J call TRBJ1-4; D gene ambiguous. V gave up 3 bases and J gave up 8 bases, with 13 bases separating them. The CDR3 is 14 amino acids. Germline values: CDR1 ENHRY, CDR2 SYGVKD. The CDR3 spells CAISDSRSGEKLFF. Here the CDR3 DNA reads TGTGCCATCAGTGACTCGAGGAGCGGCGAAAAACTGTTTTTT.

This clonotype was detected many times. The V call is TRBV7-2, the J call TRBJ2-4; possible D gene TRBD2, 5 bases. The CDR3 spans 17 residues. Trimming took off 5 bases at V and 0 bases at J, with 17 bases between the two ends. Per germline, CDR1 SGHTA and CDR2 FQGNSA. In nucleotides, the CDR3 is TGTGCCAGCAGCCCAGAGGGAGCAAATCTAGCCAAAAACATTCAGTACTTC. The encoded protein is CASSPEGANLAKNIQYF.

This clonotype was counted a few times. V and J are TRBV5-1 and TRBJ2-2, with TRBD2 identical over 9 bases. Germline V gene lookup returns CDR1 SGHRS and CDR2 YFSETQ. V was pared by 6 bases and J by 0 bases, with 3 bases of the junction left unmatched. The CDR3 sequence is 15 residues long. CDR3 coding DNA: TGCGCCAGCACCGTAGCGGGGGCGAACACCGGGGAGCTGTTTTTT. Amino acids: CASTVAGANTGELFF.

The chain carries TRBV5-1 and TRBJ2-3; 7 nucleotides line up with TRBD1. There are 14 residues in the CDR3. CDR1 is SGHRS, CDR2 YFSETQ, per germline. The trim removed 10 bases at V and 5 bases at J, leaving 13 bases unmatched. The CDR3 DNA follows: TGCGCCTCCGCCGGGGACAGATGGGGAGATACGCAGTATTTT. This codes for CASAGDRWGDTQYF.